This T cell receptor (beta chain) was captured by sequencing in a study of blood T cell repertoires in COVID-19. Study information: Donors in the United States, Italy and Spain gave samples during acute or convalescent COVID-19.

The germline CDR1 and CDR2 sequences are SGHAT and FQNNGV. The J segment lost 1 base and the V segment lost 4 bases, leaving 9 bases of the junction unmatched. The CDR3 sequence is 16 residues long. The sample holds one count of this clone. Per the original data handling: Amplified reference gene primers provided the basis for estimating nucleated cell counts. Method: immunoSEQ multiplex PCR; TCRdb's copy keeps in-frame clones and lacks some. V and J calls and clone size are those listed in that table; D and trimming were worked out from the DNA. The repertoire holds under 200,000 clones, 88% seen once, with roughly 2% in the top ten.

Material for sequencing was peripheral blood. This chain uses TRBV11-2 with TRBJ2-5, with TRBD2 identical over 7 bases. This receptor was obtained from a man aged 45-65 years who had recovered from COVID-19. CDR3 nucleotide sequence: TGTGCCAGCAGCTCCTGGGAGAGCGGGGTCCAAGAGACCCAGTACTTC. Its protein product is CASSSWESGVQETQYF.